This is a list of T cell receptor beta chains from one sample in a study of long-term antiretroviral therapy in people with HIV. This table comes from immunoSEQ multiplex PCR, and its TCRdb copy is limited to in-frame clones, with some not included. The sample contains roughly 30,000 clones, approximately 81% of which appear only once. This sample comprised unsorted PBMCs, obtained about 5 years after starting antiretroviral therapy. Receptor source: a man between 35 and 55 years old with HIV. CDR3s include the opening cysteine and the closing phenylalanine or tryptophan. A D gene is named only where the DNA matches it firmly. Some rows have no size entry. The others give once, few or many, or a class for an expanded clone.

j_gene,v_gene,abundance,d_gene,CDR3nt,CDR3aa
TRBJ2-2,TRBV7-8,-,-,TGTGCCAGCAGCTCGAGCCGGGGGTTTAACACCGGGGAGCTGTTTTTT,CASSSSRGFNTGELFF
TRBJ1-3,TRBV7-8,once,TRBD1,TGTGCCAGCAGCTTAGTGGGCGGGACAGGGGGCCCTGGAAACACCATATATTTT,CASSLVGGTGGPGNTIYF
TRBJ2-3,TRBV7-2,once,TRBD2,TGTGCCAGCAGCTTAGTGGCCGGGAGGGGCACAGATACGCAGTATTTT,CASSLVAGRGTDTQYF
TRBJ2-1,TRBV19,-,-,TGTGCCAGTAGTATAGACGCTATCGATGAGCAGTTCTTC,CASSIDAIDEQFF
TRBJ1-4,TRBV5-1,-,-,TGCGCCAGCAGCTTGGGTCGGGGGGATAATGAAAAACTGTTTTTT,CASSLGRGDNEKLFF
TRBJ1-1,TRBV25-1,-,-,TGTGCCAGCAGTGAGCGCCCCGGACCAACTCCTGAAGCTTTCTTT,CASSERPGPTPEAFF
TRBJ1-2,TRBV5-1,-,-,TGCGCCAGCAGCTTTACTGGGAACTATGGCTACACCTTC,CASSFTGNYGYTF
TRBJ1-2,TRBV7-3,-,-,TGTGCCAGCAGCAACGGGACAAGGGATAGCTACACCTTC,CASSNGTRDSYTF
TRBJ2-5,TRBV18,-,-,TGTGCCAGCTCATCCGACAGGTCGGGGACCCAGTACTTC,CASSSDRSGTQYF
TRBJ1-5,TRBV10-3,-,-,TGTGCCATCGCGGCGGACTATAGCAATCAGCCCCAGCATTTT,CAIAADYSNQPQHF
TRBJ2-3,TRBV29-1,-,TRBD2,TGCAGCGTTGAGGCGTTAGCGGGAGACCCGCAGTATTTT,CSVEALAGDPQYF
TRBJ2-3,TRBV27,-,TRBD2,TGTGCGACCGGCCGTAGCGGGAGTGGTGGAGATACGCAGTATTTT,CATGRSGSGGDTQYF
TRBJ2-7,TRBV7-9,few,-,TGTGCCAGCAGCTTAGAACAGGGTTACGAGCAGTACTTC,CASSLEQGYEQYF
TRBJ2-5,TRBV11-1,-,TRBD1,TGTGCCAGCAGCCAAAGCGGATTACAGGGGGAAGAGACCCAGTACTTC,CASSQSGLQGEETQYF
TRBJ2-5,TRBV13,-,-,TGTGCCAGCAGCGCGGACGTCGACTCCAAGACCCAGTACTTC,CASSADVDSKTQYF
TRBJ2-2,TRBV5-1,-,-,TGCGCCAGCAGCTTGGTTATAGGGGGAACCGGGGAGCTGTTTTTT,CASSLVIGGTGELFF